Each of the 14 T cell receptor beta chains below was sequenced from the same sample in a study of early T cells in non-severe SARS-CoV-2 infection. TCRdb processed the 5' RACE reads anew with MiXCR; each CDR3 protein has one entry. The sample holds 42,000 or so distinct CDR3 sequences, roughly 11% seen once. The sample comprised whole blood. These receptors originate from an adult who was a healthcare worker with PCR-confirmed SARS-CoV-2 infection or an uninfected control (not recorded which).

This clonotype is judged medium-sized. This rearrangement joins TRBV2 to TRBJ1-5; TRBD1 might be the D (6 bases). From germline, CDR1 is SNHLY and CDR2 FYNNEI. CDR3 length: 14 residues. Trimming pared 7 bases from V and 3 bases from J, leaving 13 bases between. This CDR3 is CASNRGGFNQPQHF. CDR3 in DNA: TGTGCCAGCAATAGAGGGGGTTTCAATCAGCCCCAGCATTTT.

This clonotype was detected ten times or more. The V call is TRBV11-2, the J call TRBJ2-1; D is ambiguous. The CDR3 covers 15 residues. Trimming removed 10 bases at V and 2 bases at J, with 18 bases between. Germline V CDR1 and CDR2: SGHAT, FQNNGV. CDR3 DNA sequence: TGTGCCACCTCCGACACATTTAGACCCTACAATGAGCAGTTCTTC. Encoded protein: CATSDTFRPYNEQFF.

There are a few counts of this clonotype. The genes are TRBV7-8 and TRBJ2-5; D is perhaps TRBD2 (5 bases). Trimming shortened V by 4 bases and J by 1 base, and 10 bases separated the two germline ends. The length of the CDR3 is 14 residues. Looked up from germline, CDR1 is SGHVS and CDR2 is FQNEAQ. Here the CDR3 reads CASSSRLPQETQYF. DNA for the CDR3: TGTGCCAGCAGCTCAAGACTACCCCAAGAGACCCAGTACTTC.

This clonotype was seen a handful of times. The rearrangement uses TRBV7-7 and TRBJ2-7; D is uncertain. This CDR3 contains 13 residues. Germline V gene lookup returns CDR1 SSHAT and CDR2 FNYEAQ (reference sequence). Trimming removed 1 base at V and 6 bases at J, with 10 bases between. CDR3 bases: TGTGCCAGCAGCTTAGAGGTGGGCCGCGAGCAGTACTTC. It encodes CASSLEVGREQYF.

This clonotype appeared a few times. V and J are TRBV28 and TRBJ2-7; D gene unclear. The CDR3 is 11 residues long. The V end was cut by 2 bases, the J end by 5 bases, with 4 bases between. CDR1 and CDR2 from the germline V gene are MDHEN and SYDVKM. The DNA for the CDR3 is TGTGCCAGCAGTTTAAGACACGAGCAGTACTTC. The encoded protein is CASSLRHEQYF.

In this sample, this clonotype turned up many times. This chain joins TRBV5-1 and TRBJ1-1; 8 nucleotides align to TRBD1. V lost 1 base, J lost 6 bases, and 8 bases stayed unmatched. The CDR3 is 15 residues long. The germline gives CDR1 SGHRS, CDR2 YFSETQ. The CDR3 here is CASSLPGQGTSEAFF. The CDR3 region has the DNA TGCGCCAGCAGCTTGCCCGGACAGGGCACCTCTGAAGCTTTCTTT.

The chain combines TRBV5-1 with TRBJ2-2; weak D call: TRBD2 (6 bases). This CDR3 has 15 residues. V shed 7 bases and J shed 2 bases, with 15 bases lying between them. The germline gives CDR1 SGHRS, CDR2 YFSETQ. The CDR3 spells CASAKGDSNTGELFF. The CDR3 DNA reads TGCGCCAGCGCCAAAGGGGACTCCAACACCGGGGAGCTGTTTTTT.

The table lists this clonotype with many counts. Compared with germline, one end of the junction differs, possibly owing to a read error. V gene TRBV7-2 combines with J gene TRBJ1-1; tentative D call: TRBD1 (6 bases). Looked up from germline, CDR1 is SGHTA and CDR2 is FQGNSA. This CDR3 contains 13 residues. CDR3 region: CASSLDWGAEVFF. The CDR3 DNA reads as TGTGCCAGCAGCTTGGATTGGGGGGCTGAAGTTTTCTTT.

This rearrangement joins TRBV14 to TRBJ2-7, with 8 bases aligning to TRBD2. With V trimmed by 4 bases and J by 0 bases, 5 bases remained unmatched. There are 15 residues in the CDR3. Germline assignment: CDR1 SGHDN and CDR2 FVKESK. This CDR3 reads CASSPRLANSYEQYF. The DNA of the CDR3 is TGTGCCAGCAGCCCCCGACTAGCGAACTCCTACGAGCAGTACTTC.

Ten or more counts support this clonotype. The rearrangement links TRBV11-2 to TRBJ2-5, with TRBD2 identical over 14 bases. CDR3 length: 17 residues. J lost 5 bases, V lost 6 bases, and 11 bases had no gene match. The germline V gene encodes CDR1 SGHAT and CDR2 FQNNGV. The CDR3 loop is CASRPPGLAGEAETQYF. The CDR3 nucleotides read TGTGCCAGCAGGCCCCCGGGACTAGCGGGAGAAGCGGAGACCCAGTACTTC.

This clonotype was counted ten times or more. The rearrangement links TRBV7-9 to TRBJ1-1; D is possibly TRBD1 (6 bases). Per germline, CDR1 SEHNR and CDR2 FQNEAQ (reference sequence). This CDR3 has 13 amino acids. Trimming cost V 3 bases and J 4 bases, with 9 bases left between them. The CDR3 coding sequence is TGTGCCAGCAGCTTCAAAGGGGGCACTGAAGCTTTCTTT. Translating it yields CASSFKGGTEAFF.

This clonotype was counted ten times or more. The chain employs TRBV12-3 or TRBV12-4 and TRBJ1-1; D gene uncertain. Trimming left V 3 bases short and J 0 bases short, with 8 bases between. This CDR3 has 14 amino acids. The CDR3 region is CASSFHVLNTEAFF. For the CDR3, the DNA is TGTGCCAGCAGTTTTCACGTTTTGAACACTGAAGCTTTCTTT.

This clonotype was recorded many times. The chain links TRBV12-3 or TRBV12-4 to TRBJ2-7; possibly TRBD2 for D (6 bases). This CDR3 contains 13 residues. Deletions cut 6 bases from V and 0 bases from J, with 9 bases between. DNA for the CDR3: TGTGCCAGCAGCCTGGGACTCTCCTACGAGCAGTACTTC. Translation gives CASSLGLSYEQYF.

This clonotype was observed many times. The V call is TRBV4-1, the J call TRBJ2-1; D uncertain. The CDR3 is 16 amino acids. Germline V CDR1 and CDR2: MGHRA, YSYEKL. The germline V and J ends were trimmed by 2 bases and 7 bases, with 18 bases remaining between them. CDR3 sequence reads: CASSQQSLRISNEQFF. The CDR3 coding sequence is TGCGCCAGCAGCCAACAGTCGCTGCGGATTTCAAATGAGCAGTTCTTC.